This paragraph reports one T cell receptor (beta chain). What this receptor recognizes is not known. No quality values exist for individual bases; no much larger clone is one base distant. These data belong to a study of shared clonotypes between healthy human individuals (dated by TCRdb to the early 2020s). For context, the study as a whole: The cohort included a few men and a couple of women between 18 and 49 years of age. The study deeply sequenced blood TCR repertoires of about five healthy adults to estimate repertoire size and the extent of clonotype sharing between individuals. For each donor, three plates each were used for CD4 naive and CD4 memory, two plates were used for CD8 naive, and one plate was used for CD8 memory. Between about 0.94 and 10 billion PBMCs per donor were obtained by leukapheresis. To increase sequencing depth and limit assay-specific biases, TCR repertoire library preparation and sequencing were carried out by different laboratories using diverse techniques. Results the study describes overall, beyond this receptor: Naive subsets generally had larger estimated clonotype richness than memory subsets. Across four donors, approximately 5% of naive CD4, roughly 3.4% of naive CD8, under 2.5% of memory CD4, and over 0.35% of memory CD8 clonotypes were shared. Even with the large sequencing depth, rarefaction of the sorted-subset datasets indicated that sequencing was incomplete. Pairwise subsampling led to the expectation that sequencing depth would affect the degree of clonotype sharing among donors. The genetic and exposure-history diversity represented was limited by the small number of donors. Clonotypes shared by all four sorted-subset donors showed higher generation probabilities than non-shared clonotypes. Sampling was limited to blood, and TCR repertoires in tissue likely differ from TCR repertoires in blood.

Including cysteine and phenylalanine, the CDR3 has 14 amino acids. Solely the CDR3 DNA is kept, with 42 bases framed from the first base. V loses 2 bases of germline sequence and J loses 5 bases, and the interval between the two ends is 10 bases. As encoded in the germline V gene, CDR1 is SGHRS while CDR2 is YFSETQ. Using the deep immunoSEQ assay, TCR CDR3 regions were amplified from genomic DNA by multiplex PCR. Genomic DNA extracted from each cell subset was distributed evenly over all wells of several immunoSEQ 96-well plates, and each plate served as one replicate. For sorted subsets, approximately 0.2 ug of genomic DNA, equivalent to tens of thousands of T cell genomes, went into each replicate PCR. The purified libraries were quantified using a Qubit 3.0 fluorometer, sized with a Bioanalyzer 2100, and then quantified again using the KAPA Library Quantification kit. A separate single-read 150-cycle Illumina NextSeq 550 flow cell was used to sequence each immunoSEQ 96-well plate. The paper's processing steps were these. Because the immunoSEQ output held only junctional sequences and lacked quality scores, the filtering could not match the filtering applied to full-length reads. To assign V/J genes and CDR3, sequences were annotated against IMGT germline references using PyIR, a Python wrapper for IgBLAST v1.9. Reads were removed for weak V/J assignments (E-value above 1e-6), missing CDR3, stop codons, out-of-frame junctions, or ambiguous translated residues. A V3J clonotype was defined by an identical inferred V gene, J gene, and CDR3 amino acid sequence. The percentage overlap between two repertoires was calculated by dividing the number of shared unique clonotypes by the size of the smaller repertoire. RTK rarefaction, the Chao1 estimator, and Recon v2.1 estimates of unobserved clonotypes were used to assess repertoire richness. OLGA was used to compute generation probabilities for all TCRbeta clonotypes that the gDNA method yielded from a few donors. Here the immuneACCESS table is served through TCRdb, limited to in-frame sequences with V and J called. Missing clones are a known gap in these copies; in checked studies unresolved V genes cover under half, and the rest lacks a known reason. Clone size and V and J calls were adopted from that table, with D and trimming inferred from the DNA. The sample records about 2 million clones, less than 95% of which are singletons. The top ten clonotypes cover around 1% of the sample.

CD8 naive samples consisted of CD45RO-negative cells that were positively selected for CCR7, yielding a CD45RA+CCR7+ population without TemRA cells. The donors were healthy, HIV-negative adults with no recently reported acute infections or vaccinations. Every donor was a Caucasian adult residing in Nashville, Tennessee, USA. Blood was obtained by leukapheresis, after which PBMCs were separated by Ficoll-Histopaque density gradient centrifugation and cryopreserved in liquid nitrogen vapor phase. Analytical flow cytometry was used to check the purity and quantity of every magnetically sorted T cell population. Each sorted fraction had its genomic DNA isolated and then quantified by UV absorbance on a Nanodrop 2000c.

The source is a man aged 18 to 30 in good health. Recombination joined TRBV5-1 with TRBJ2-2; TRBD1 is a possible D gene, resting on 5 matching bases. Material for sequencing was naive CD8+ T cells sorted from blood. The sample's cell subset or site label, in plain terms: CD45RA+CCR7+. The bases read TGCGCCAGCAGCTTCCTTGACAGTACCGGGGAGCTGTTTTTT. Its amino acids are CASSFLDSTGELFF.